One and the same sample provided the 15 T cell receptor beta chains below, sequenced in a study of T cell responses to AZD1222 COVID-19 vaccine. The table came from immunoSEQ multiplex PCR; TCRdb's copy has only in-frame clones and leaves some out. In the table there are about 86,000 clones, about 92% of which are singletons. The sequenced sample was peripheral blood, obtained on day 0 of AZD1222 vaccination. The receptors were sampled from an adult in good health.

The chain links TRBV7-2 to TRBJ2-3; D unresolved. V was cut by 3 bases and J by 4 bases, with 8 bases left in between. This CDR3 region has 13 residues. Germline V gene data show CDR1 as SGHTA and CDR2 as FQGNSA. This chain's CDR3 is CASSFGTADTQYF. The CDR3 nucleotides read TGTGCCAGCAGCTTTGGAACGGCAGATACGCAGTATTTT.

The CDR3 sequence: CASSIQTGGPGNTIYF. In nucleotides, the CDR3 is TGTGCCAGCTCAATCCAGACAGGGGGCCCTGGAAACACCATATATTTT. J is TRBJ1-3 and V is TRBV18, with 10 bases fitting TRBD1. The CDR3 contains 16 residues. J was trimmed by 2 bases and V by 5 bases; bases with no gene match: 6. Germline CDR1 reads KGHSH; CDR2 reads LQKENI.

The CDR3 loop is CASSPRQGAYNEQFF. CDR3 nucleotide sequence: TGTGCCAGCAGCCCGAGACAGGGGGCTTACAATGAGCAGTTCTTC. The chain uses TRBV9 and TRBJ2-1; 10 bases match TRBD1. The CDR3 sequence is 15 residues long. The germline V gene has CDR1 SGDLS and CDR2 YYNGEE. The V segment lost 4 bases and the J segment 4 bases; nucleotides outside the gene matches: 5.

Here the CDR3 DNA reads TGTGCCAGCAGCCAAGCGGACAGGGCGACTAACTATGGCTACACCTTC. This gives the protein CASSQADRATNYGYTF. The rearrangement links TRBV4-2 to TRBJ1-2, with 8 nucleotides matching TRBD1. With V trimmed by 1 base and J by 0 bases, 4 bases remained unmatched. Germline CDR1 reads LGHNA; CDR2 reads YNFKEQ. This CDR3 spans 16 amino acids.

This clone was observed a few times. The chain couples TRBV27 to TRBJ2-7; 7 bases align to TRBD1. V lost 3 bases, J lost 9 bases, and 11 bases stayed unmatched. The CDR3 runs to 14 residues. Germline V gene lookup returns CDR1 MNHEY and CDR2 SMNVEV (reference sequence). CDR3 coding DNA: TGTGCCAGCAGTTTCGGGACAGACTACGAGCGGCAGTACTTC. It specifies CASSFGTDYERQYF.

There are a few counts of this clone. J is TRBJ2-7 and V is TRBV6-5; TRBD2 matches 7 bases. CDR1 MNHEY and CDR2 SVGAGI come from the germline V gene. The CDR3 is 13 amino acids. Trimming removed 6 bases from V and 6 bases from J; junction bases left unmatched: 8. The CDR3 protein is CASRGTTGGEQYF. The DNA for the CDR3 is TGTGCCAGCAGGGGGACTACGGGAGGCGAGCAGTACTTC.

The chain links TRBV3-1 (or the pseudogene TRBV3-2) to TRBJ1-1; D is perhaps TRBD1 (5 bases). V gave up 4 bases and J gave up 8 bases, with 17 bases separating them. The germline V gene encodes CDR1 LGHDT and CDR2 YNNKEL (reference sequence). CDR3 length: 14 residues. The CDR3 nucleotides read TGTGCCAGCAGCCCCATCTGGGGGGAAACAGAAGCTTTCTTT. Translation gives CASSPIWGETEAFF.

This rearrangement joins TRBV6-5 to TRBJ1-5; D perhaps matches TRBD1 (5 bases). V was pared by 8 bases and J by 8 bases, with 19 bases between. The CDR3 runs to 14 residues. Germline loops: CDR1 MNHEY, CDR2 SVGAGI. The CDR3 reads CASRPGPTVEPQHF. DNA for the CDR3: TGTGCCAGCCGCCCGGGACCCACAGTCGAGCCCCAGCATTTT.

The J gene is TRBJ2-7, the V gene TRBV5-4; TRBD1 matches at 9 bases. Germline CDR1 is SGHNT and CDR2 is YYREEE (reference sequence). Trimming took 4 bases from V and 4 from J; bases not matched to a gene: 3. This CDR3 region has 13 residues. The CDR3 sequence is CASSEQGAYEQYF. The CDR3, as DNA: TGTGCCAGCAGCGAACAGGGGGCATACGAGCAGTACTTC.

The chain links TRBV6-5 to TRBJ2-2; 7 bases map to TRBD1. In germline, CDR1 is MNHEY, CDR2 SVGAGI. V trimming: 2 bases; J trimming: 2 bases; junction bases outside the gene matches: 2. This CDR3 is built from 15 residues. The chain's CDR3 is CASSYGTANTGELFF. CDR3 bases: TGTGCCAGCAGTTACGGGACAGCTAACACCGGGGAGCTGTTTTTT.

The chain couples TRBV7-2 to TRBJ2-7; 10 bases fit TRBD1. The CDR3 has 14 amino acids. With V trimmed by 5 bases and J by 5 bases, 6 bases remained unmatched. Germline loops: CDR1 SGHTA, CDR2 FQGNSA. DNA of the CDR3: TGTGCCAGCAGCCTGACAGGGGGCTTAAACGAGCAGTACTTC. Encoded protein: CASSLTGGLNEQYF.

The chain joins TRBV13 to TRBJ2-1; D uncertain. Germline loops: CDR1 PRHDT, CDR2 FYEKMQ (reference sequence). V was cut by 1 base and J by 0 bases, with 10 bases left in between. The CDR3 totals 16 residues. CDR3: CASSLVRRSSYNEQFF. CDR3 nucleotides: TGTGCCAGCAGCTTAGTTCGCCGCAGCTCCTACAATGAGCAGTTCTTC.

The DNA of the CDR3 is TGCGCCAGCAGCTTGGCTGCAGGGCCCGGCTACACCTTC. This encodes CASSLAAGPGYTF. J is TRBJ1-2 and V is TRBV5-1, with TRBD1 as a possible D gene (5 bases). Trimming stripped 0 bases from V and 8 bases from J, with 11 bases between. This CDR3 has 13 residues. Germline assignment: CDR1 SGHRS and CDR2 YFSETQ.

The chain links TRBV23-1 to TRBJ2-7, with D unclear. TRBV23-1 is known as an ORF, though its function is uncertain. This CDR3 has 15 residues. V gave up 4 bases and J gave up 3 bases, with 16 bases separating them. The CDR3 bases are TGCGCCAGCAGTCTCCCATCACAGAGCCTCTACGAGCAGTACTTC. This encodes CASSLPSQSLYEQYF.

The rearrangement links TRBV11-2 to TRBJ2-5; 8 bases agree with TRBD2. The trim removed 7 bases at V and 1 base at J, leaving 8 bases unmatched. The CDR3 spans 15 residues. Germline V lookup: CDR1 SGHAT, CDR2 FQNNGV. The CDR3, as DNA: TGTGCCAGCACCCGGGGGGGGCTGCCCCAAGAGACCCAGTACTTC. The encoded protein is CASTRGGLPQETQYF.